This T cell receptor (beta chain) was recovered during a study of CD8+ T cells in alopecia areata listed by TCRdb under 2018. Some background on the complete study: The treated patients, all with moderate-to-severe alopecia areata, were enrolled in an open-label pilot trial of oral tofacitinib given at 5 to 10 mg twice daily. Patients received tofacitinib for 6 to 18 months and were then followed off drug for 6 months to check for delayed response and recurrence. High-throughput TCRbeta sequencing was used to examine T cell clonal expansion in alopecia areata in both the C3H/HeJ mouse model and human patients. On the human side, TCRbeta sequencing was run on scalp tissue and on sorted CD4+ and CD8+ peripheral blood T cells from healthy controls and from alopecia areata patients with either patchy or totalis/universalis disease. Patients on tofacitinib were biopsied at baseline and after 4 and 24 weeks of treatment, and several of the patients also had a later scalp biopsy. Scalp clonality was compared among normal scalp (n=4), patchy alopecia areata scalp (n=8), and alopecia totalis/universalis scalp (n=8). The RNA source kit depended on sample type: the PAXgene miRNA kit for fixed scalp, the miRNeasy kit for PBMCs, and the RNeasy kit for mouse skin. Amplification of TCRbeta CDR3 regions was done by immunoSEQ multiplex PCR using 35 Vbeta forward primers and 13 Jbeta reverse primers.

In regard to this clone: Its antigen is currently not known. Per-base quality was not reported, and no clone a single base away is much larger than it.

Spanning cysteine to phenylalanine, the CDR3 consists of 13 amino acids. The read is trimmed to its CDR3 DNA, 39 bases read in frame from base 1. V is cut by 4 bases and J by 10 bases, and the space between the germline ends is 15 bases. Reading the germline V gene gives CDR1 SGHRS and CDR2 YFSETQ. Libraries were prepared through the immunoSEQ multiplex PCR assay. RNA was extracted from all samples and reverse transcribed into cDNA, which served as template for TCR sequencing. SuperScript III was used to make first-strand cDNA, primed with a 2:1 mix of oligo-dT and random hexamers. A synthetic immune receptor repertoire was used to gauge amplification bias, and whatever bias remained was removed computationally. Per the source publication's procedure: Raw reads were preprocessed to remove errors, and CDR3 was defined according to IMGT conventions as the region from the conserved cysteine to phenylalanine. Clonality was computed as 1 minus the Shannon entropy, with the entropy normalized by log2 of the number of productive unique TCRs. Scalp TCRbeta sequences were cross-referenced with sorted blood CD4 and CD8 repertoires so that the CD4 or CD8 identity of scalp clones could be inferred. Here the immuneACCESS table is served through TCRdb, limited to in-frame sequences with V and J called. Missing clones are a known gap in these copies; in checked studies unresolved V genes cover under half, and the rest lacks a known reason. The D gene and trimming were derived from the DNA, and the V and J assignments and clone size from that table. For this sample the table gives around 160,000 clones, of which 40% to 50% were detected only once. Together, the top ten hold more than 6.5% of the sample.

Lesional scalp punch biopsies and peripheral blood were obtained from alopecia areata patients. PBMCs were isolated by density centrifugation and stained for CD3, CD4 and CD8, and CD4+ and CD8+ T cells were sorted on a FACSAria. Findings and caveats that apply to the study as a whole: Shared TCR sequences between patients were less evident than in mice, which may be partly attributable to HLA diversity in the patient population. Compared with normal scalp, lesional scalp had higher clonality and more expanded CD8+ clones, particularly in alopecia totalis/universalis, a pattern that suggests antigenic drive. Scalp TCR repertoire analysis is complicated because resident alphabeta T cells in normal human skin are also sequenced, whereas mouse skin is dominated by gammadelta T cells.

Sequenced input: CD4+ T cells sorted from blood. The TCR originated in a human donor with alopecia areata. The chain is encoded by TRBV5-1 joined to TRBJ2-1; the best D guess is TRBD1, with 6 bases matching. This receptor carries the CDR3 CASSETGSGEQFF. The DNA sequence follows: TGCGCCAGCAGCGAGACAGGTTCAGGGGAGCAGTTCTTC.